The 20 T cell receptor beta chains below were found in one sample sequenced in a study of blood T cell repertoires in COVID-19. Clones were sequenced by immunoSEQ multiplex PCR, and TCRdb holds only the in-frame ones, with some missing. The table records a few hundred thousand clones, 80% to 90% of them present only once. Sequencing was performed on peripheral blood. The receptors originated from a woman aged 70-85 years with COVID-19, enrolled during active disease.

The J gene is TRBJ2-7, the V gene TRBV11-3; a possible D gene is TRBD1 (6 bases). Looked up from germline, CDR1 is SGHNT and CDR2 is YENEEA. V gave up 3 bases and J gave up 2 bases, with 11 bases separating them. This CDR3 has 14 residues. The CDR3 DNA sequence: TGTGCCAGCAGCTTGGGGGCGGCCGCCTACGAGCAGTACTTC. It yields the protein CASSLGAAAYEQYF.

The J gene is TRBJ2-7, the V gene TRBV3-1 (or the pseudogene TRBV3-2), with 8 bases lining up with TRBD1. CDR1 and CDR2 (germline): LGHDT, YNNKEL (reference sequence). V lost 0 bases and J lost 9; bases outside the gene matches: 10. This CDR3 comprises 15 residues. The CDR3 DNA is TGTGCCAGCAGCCAAGATGGGCAGAGACAGGGGACGCAGTACTTC. It specifies CASSQDGQRQGTQYF.

J is TRBJ2-7 and V is TRBV2; D might be TRBD2 (6 bases). Trimming took 5 bases from V and 4 from J, leaving 18 bases between them. CDR3 length equals 15 residues. The germline CDR1 and CDR2 sequences are SNHLY and FYNNEI. The CDR3 DNA is TGTGCCAGCAGTCAACGAGGTTACGGGACTTACGAGCAGTACTTC. Translated: CASSQRGYGTYEQYF.

The rearrangement joins TRBV27 to TRBJ2-1, with 9 bases identical to TRBD2. With 1 base clipped from V and 1 base from J, the junction kept 2 bases outside the gene matches. This CDR3 is 16 amino acids long. Germline loops: CDR1 MNHEY, CDR2 SMNVEV (reference sequence). CDR3 bases: TGTGCCAGCAGTTTATGGCTAGCGGGGTCCTACAATGAGCAGTTCTTC. Its translation is CASSLWLAGSYNEQFF.

With respect to this clone: Other DNA sequences from this sample encode an identical CDR3 as well. The chain has TRBV7-9 and TRBJ2-1; 7 bases fit TRBD2. J lost 7 bases, V lost 0 bases, and 3 bases had no gene match. The CDR3 consists of 14 residues. Germline V CDR1 and CDR2: SEHNR, FQNEAQ (reference sequence). Written as DNA, the CDR3 is TGTGCCAGCAGCTTAGCGGGAGGGCCGAATGAGCAGTTCTTC. Translating gives CASSLAGGPNEQFF. The variable domain in full, with the rest retrieved from reference TRBV7-9 and TRBJ2-1, is DTGVSQNPRHKITKRGQNVTFRCDPISEHNRLYWYRQTLGQGPEFLTYFQNEAQLEKSRLLSDRFSAERPKGSFSTLEIQRTEQGDSAMYLCASSLAGGPNEQFFGPGTRLTVL.

The chain links TRBV4-1 to TRBJ2-1, with D maybe TRBD1 (5 bases). V dropped 2 bases and J dropped 0 bases, with 8 bases sitting between them. Germline V gives CDR1 MGHRA, CDR2 YSYEKL. The CDR3 totals 15 residues. In nucleotides, the CDR3 is TGCGCCAGCAGCCAACAGGGAAACTCCTACAATGAGCAGTTCTTC. Translating it yields CASSQQGNSYNEQFF.

V gene TRBV27 combines with J gene TRBJ1-1, with D possibly being TRBD1 (6 bases). The CDR3 totals 14 residues. CDR1 and CDR2 (germline): MNHEY, SMNVEV (reference sequence). Trimming left V 3 bases short and J 4 bases short, with 12 bases between. The CDR3 bases are TGTGCCAGCAGTTTCGAGGGGGTTAGCACTGAAGCTTTCTTT. It yields the protein CASSFEGVSTEAFF.

This clone was detected once. The chain employs TRBV7-9 and TRBJ2-2; 8 bases match TRBD2. The CDR3 covers 17 residues. The V and J ends lost 5 bases and 5 bases, in that order; junction bases with no gene match: 13. The germline V gene has CDR1 SEHNR and CDR2 FQNEAQ (reference sequence). The CDR3 DNA reads as TGTGCCAGCAGCCCAGGTAGCGGGACCGAAATTACCGGGGAGCTGTTTTTT. Protein: CASSPGSGTEITGELFF.

This clone showed up just a few times. This sequence joins TRBV30 and TRBJ2-7, with D tentatively TRBD1 (5 bases). Germline CDR1 and CDR2: GTSNPN and SVGIG (reference sequence). CDR3 length: 19 amino acids. V lost 1 base and J lost 0, with 25 bases in between. The CDR3 protein is CAWSGSSTVGRFSSYEQYF. The CDR3 nucleotides are TGTGCCTGGAGTGGTTCGTCGACAGTAGGAAGGTTTAGCTCCTACGAGCAGTACTTC.

The rearrangement joins TRBV19 to TRBJ2-3; 8 bases are a match to TRBD1. V trimming: 6 bases; J trimming: 3 bases; junction bases outside the gene matches: 11. From germline, CDR1 is LNHDA and CDR2 SQIVND (reference sequence). The length of the CDR3 is 16 residues. CDR3 nucleotide sequence: TGTGCCAGTAGCAGATTTTGGACAGGGCCGACAGATACGCAGTATTTT. Encoded protein: CASSRFWTGPTDTQYF.

The J gene is TRBJ2-7, the V gene TRBV3-1 (or the pseudogene TRBV3-2), with no clear D. This CDR3 contains 15 residues. Per germline, CDR1 LGHDT and CDR2 YNNKEL (reference sequence). The V end was cut by 3 bases, the J end by 1 base, with 13 bases between. CDR3: CASSHFRVQSYEQYF. CDR3 coding DNA: TGTGCCAGCAGCCATTTCCGGGTCCAGTCCTACGAGCAGTACTTC.

The CDR3 sequence is CASSLPTGLQETQYF. CDR3 sequence (DNA): TGTGCCAGCAGCTTACCGACAGGATTACAAGAGACCCAGTACTTC. The chain carries TRBV7-9 and TRBJ2-5, with D perhaps TRBD1 (6 bases). The V gene lost 2 bases and the J gene lost 2 bases, with 12 bases spanning the gap. The CDR3 is made up of 15 amino acids. In germline, CDR1 is SEHNR, CDR2 FQNEAQ (reference sequence).

The genes are TRBV6-5 and TRBJ1-2, with 7 bases matching TRBD1. V was clipped by 7 bases and J by 2 bases; unmatched bases: 10. CDR1 is MNHEY and CDR2 is SVGAGI in the germline V gene. The CDR3 consists of 15 residues. The CDR3 region is CASTKPGTVNYGYTF. The CDR3 region has the DNA TGTGCCAGCACCAAACCCGGGACAGTCAACTATGGCTACACCTTC.

This clone was observed once. The chain links TRBV19 to TRBJ2-6, with a weak D call TRBD2 (5 bases). Per germline, CDR1 LNHDA and CDR2 SQIVND (reference sequence). The V end was cut by 0 bases, the J end by 1 base, with 7 bases between. The CDR3 consists of 16 residues. This CDR3 is CASSIEGGSGANVLTF. CDR3 nucleotides: TGTGCCAGTAGTATAGAAGGCGGGTCTGGGGCCAACGTCCTGACTTTC. Combining the CDR3 with reference TRBV19 and TRBJ2-6 gives the whole variable domain DGGITQSPKYLFRKEGQNVTLSCEQNLNHDAMYWYRQDPGQGLRLIYYSQIVNDFQKGDIAEGYSVSREKKESFPLTVTSAQKNPTAFYLCASSIEGGSGANVLTFGAGSRLTVL.

V gene TRBV6-5 combines with J gene TRBJ2-3, with 11 nucleotides matching TRBD1. The ends lost 7 bases at V and 4 bases at J; junction bases unmatched: 7. Germline CDR1 is MNHEY and CDR2 is SVGAGI. CDR3 length: 15 amino acids. CDR3 region: CASMDPGQGADTQYF. In nucleotides, the CDR3 is TGTGCCAGCATGGATCCGGGACAGGGGGCAGATACGCAGTATTTT.

The chain links TRBV12-5 to TRBJ2-3, with TRBD1 matching over 7 bases. After removal of 5 bases from V and 2 bases from J, the junction contained 4 bases not matched to a gene. Germline V CDR1 and CDR2: LGHNT, FRNRAP. The CDR3 sequence is 14 residues long. The CDR3 DNA reads TGTGCTAGTGGTCGGGACAGCCACACAGATACGCAGTATTTT. It translates to CASGRDSHTDTQYF.

The V gene is TRBV28, the J gene TRBJ1-2; 8 positions agree with TRBD1. Germline CDR1 reads MDHEN; CDR2 reads SYDVKM. The CDR3 is 15 amino acids. V lost 6 bases, J lost 7 bases, and 13 bases stayed unmatched. CDR3 sequence (DNA): TGTGCCAGCAGCCCAGGACAGGGTTCCTCGCGTGGCTACACCTTC. Its protein is CASSPGQGSSRGYTF.

The V gene is TRBV3-1 (or the pseudogene TRBV3-2), the J gene TRBJ1-4, with 7 bases that match TRBD1. The junction had 10 bases not matched to a gene; V was cut back by 7 bases and J by 5 bases. The CDR3 sequence is 15 residues long. Germline loops: CDR1 LGHDT, CDR2 YNNKEL (reference sequence). CDR3 amino acids: CASTVTGTENEKLFF. In DNA form, the CDR3 reads TGTGCCAGCACGGTAACCGGGACAGAAAATGAAAAACTGTTTTTT.

The chain joins TRBV18 to TRBJ1-5, with 7 bases matching TRBD1. The CDR3 is 15 amino acids. CDR1 is KGHSH and CDR2 is LQKENI in the germline V gene. V gave up 4 bases and J gave up 1 base; unmatched junction bases: 4. DNA of the CDR3: TGTGCCAGCTCACTTCAGGGGGTAAGCAATCAGCCCCAGCATTTT. Translated, it gives CASSLQGVSNQPQHF.

CDR3 nucleotide sequence: TGCAGCGTTCCACTAGCGGGGAGGCAAGAGACCCAGTACTTC. Translating it yields CSVPLAGRQETQYF. The chain combines TRBV29-1 with TRBJ2-5, with 10 bases identical to TRBD2. The CDR3 covers 14 residues. The J segment lost 2 bases and the V segment lost 5 bases, leaving 5 bases of the junction unmatched. CDR1 and CDR2 (germline): SQVTM, ANQGSEA.